Sequencing of this TCR beta chain was carried out in a study of radiotherapy plus CTLA-4 blockade in lung cancer. The germline V gene has CDR1 SGHNT and CDR2 YYREEE (reference sequence). CDR3 length equals 13 residues. The V end was cut by 0 bases, the J end by 6 bases, with 9 bases between. This table comes from immunoSEQ multiplex PCR, and its TCRdb copy is limited to in-frame clones, with some not included. The data show fewer than 45,000 clones, 55% to 80% seen once. About this clone: The sample carries other DNA sequences with the same CDR3.

The V and J genes are TRBV5-4 and TRBJ1-2, with TRBD1 as a possible D gene (5 bases). The source is a human donor with non-small cell lung cancer who had stable disease on radiotherapy plus ipilimumab. The input for sequencing was peripheral blood, taken from a patient treated with radiotherapy plus ipilimumab. The chain's CDR3 is CASSLETGDGYTF. The CDR3 DNA is TGTGCCAGCAGCTTGGAAACAGGTGATGGCTACACCTTC.